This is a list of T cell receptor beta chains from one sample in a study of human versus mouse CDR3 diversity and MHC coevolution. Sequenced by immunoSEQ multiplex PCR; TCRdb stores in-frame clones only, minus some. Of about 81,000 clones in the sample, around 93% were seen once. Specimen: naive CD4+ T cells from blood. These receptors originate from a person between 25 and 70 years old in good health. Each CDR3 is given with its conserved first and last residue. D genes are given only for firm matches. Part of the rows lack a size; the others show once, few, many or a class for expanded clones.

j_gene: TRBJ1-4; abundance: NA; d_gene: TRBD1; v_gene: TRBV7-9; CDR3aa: CASSLTGGTNEKLFF; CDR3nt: TGTGCCAGCAGCTTAACAGGGGGCACTAATGAAAAACTGTTTTTT
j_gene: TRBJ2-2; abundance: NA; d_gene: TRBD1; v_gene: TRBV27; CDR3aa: CASSLSTGGTGELFF; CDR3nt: TGTGCCAGCAGTTTATCTACAGGGGGGACCGGGGAGCTGTTTTTT
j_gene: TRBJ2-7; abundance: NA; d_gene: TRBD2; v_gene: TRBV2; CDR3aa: CASKGTGTSVYEQYF; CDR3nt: TGTGCCAGCAAGGGAACAGGGACTAGCGTTTACGAGCAGTACTTC
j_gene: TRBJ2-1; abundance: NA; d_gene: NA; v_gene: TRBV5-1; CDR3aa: CASSTRQVSSYNEQFF; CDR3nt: TGCGCCAGCAGCACCCGACAGGTGAGCTCCTACAATGAGCAGTTCTTC
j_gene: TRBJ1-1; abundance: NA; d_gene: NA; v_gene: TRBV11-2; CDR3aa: CASSQTRGSTEASF; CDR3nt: TGTGCCAGCAGCCAGACCCGGGGGAGCACTGAAGCTTCCTTT
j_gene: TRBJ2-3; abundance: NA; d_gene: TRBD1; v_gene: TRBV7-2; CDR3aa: CASSLVPTGMGGTDTQYF; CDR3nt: TGTGCCAGCAGCTTAGTCCCGACAGGGATGGGGGGCACAGATACGCAGTATTTT
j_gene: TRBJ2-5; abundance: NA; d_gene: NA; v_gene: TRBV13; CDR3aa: CASSLGGPETQYF; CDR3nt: TGTGCCAGCAGCTTAGGTGGGCCAGAGACCCAGTACTTC
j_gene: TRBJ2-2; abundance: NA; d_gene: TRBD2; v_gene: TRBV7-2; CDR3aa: CASSYSGGVRGTGELFF; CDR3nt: TGTGCCAGCAGCTACTCCGGGGGGGTAAGGGGAACCGGGGAGCTGTTTTTT
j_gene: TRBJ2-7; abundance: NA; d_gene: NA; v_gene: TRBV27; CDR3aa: CASSLKRGYEQYF; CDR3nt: TGTGCCAGCAGTTTAAAACGAGGGTACGAGCAGTACTTC
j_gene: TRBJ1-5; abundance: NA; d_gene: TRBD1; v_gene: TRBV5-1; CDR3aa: CASSLGQGGEPQHF; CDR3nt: TGCGCCAGCAGCCTTGGACAGGGAGGAGAGCCCCAGCATTTT
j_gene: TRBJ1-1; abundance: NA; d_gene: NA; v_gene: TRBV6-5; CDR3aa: CASSYGGSGTEAFF; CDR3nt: TGTGCCAGCAGTTACGGGGGGTCGGGCACTGAAGCTTTCTTT
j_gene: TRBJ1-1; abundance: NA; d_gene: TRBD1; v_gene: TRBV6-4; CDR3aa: CASRTQGARGTEAFF; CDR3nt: TGTGCCAGCAGGACACAGGGGGCGCGGGGCACTGAAGCTTTCTTT
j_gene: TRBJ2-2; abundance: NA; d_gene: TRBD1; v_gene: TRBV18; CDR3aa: CASSLRQGNTGELFF; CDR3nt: TGTGCCAGCTCACTTCGACAGGGTAACACCGGGGAGCTGTTTTTT
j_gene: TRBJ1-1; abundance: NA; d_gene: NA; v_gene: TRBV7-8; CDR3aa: CASSLVPGNVEAFF; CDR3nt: TGTGCCAGCAGCTTAGTCCCAGGGAATGTGGAAGCTTTCTTT
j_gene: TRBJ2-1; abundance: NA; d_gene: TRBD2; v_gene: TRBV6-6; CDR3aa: CASLAGGYNEQFF; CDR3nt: TGTGCCAGTTTAGCGGGAGGGTACAATGAGCAGTTCTTC
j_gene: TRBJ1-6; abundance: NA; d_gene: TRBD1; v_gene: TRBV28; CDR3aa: CATSPGQARNSPLHF; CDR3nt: TGTGCCACCTCACCGGGACAGGCGAGAAATTCACCCCTCCACTTT
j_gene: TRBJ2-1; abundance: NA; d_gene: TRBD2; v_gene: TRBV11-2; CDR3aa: CASSLKGRGEQFF; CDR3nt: TGTGCCAGCAGCTTAAAGGGGAGGGGTGAGCAGTTCTTC
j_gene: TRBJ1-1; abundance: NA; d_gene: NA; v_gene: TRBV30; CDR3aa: CAWHEYPGVAFF; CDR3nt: TGTGCCTGGCACGAATACCCGGGGGTAGCTTTCTTT
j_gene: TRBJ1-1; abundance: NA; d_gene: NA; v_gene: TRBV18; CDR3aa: CASSVGQNTEAFF; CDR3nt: TGTGCCAGCTCAGTGGGACAGAACACTGAAGCTTTCTTT
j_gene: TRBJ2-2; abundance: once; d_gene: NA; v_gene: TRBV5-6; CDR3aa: CASSLPAGGTGELFF; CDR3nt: TGTGCCAGCAGCTTGCCCGCAGGAGGCACCGGGGAGCTGTTTTTT
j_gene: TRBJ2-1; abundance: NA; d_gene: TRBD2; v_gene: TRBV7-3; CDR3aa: CASSSAGGQGEQFF; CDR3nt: TGTGCCAGCAGCTCGGCGGGGGGGCAGGGCGAGCAGTTCTTC
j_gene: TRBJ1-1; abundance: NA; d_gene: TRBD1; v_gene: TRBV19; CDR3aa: CASSRTGAVGAFF; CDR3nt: TGTGCCAGTAGTAGGACAGGGGCGGTAGGGGCTTTCTTT
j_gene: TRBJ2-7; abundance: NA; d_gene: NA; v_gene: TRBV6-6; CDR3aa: CASSYSSRASSYEQYF; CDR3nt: TGTGCCAGCAGTTACTCGAGCAGGGCGAGCTCCTACGAGCAGTACTTC
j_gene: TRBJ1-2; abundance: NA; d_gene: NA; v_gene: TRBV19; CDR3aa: CASSRAAEYGYTF; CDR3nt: TGTGCCAGTAGTAGGGCCGCCGAGTATGGCTACACCTTC
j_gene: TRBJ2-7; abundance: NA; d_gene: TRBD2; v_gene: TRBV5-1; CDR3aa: CASSFRTSGRAGSDEQYF; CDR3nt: TGCGCCAGCAGCTTCCGGACTAGCGGGAGGGCCGGGTCCGACGAGCAGTACTTC
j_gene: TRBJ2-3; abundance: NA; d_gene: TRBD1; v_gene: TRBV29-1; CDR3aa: CSVDRGDTQYF; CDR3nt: TGCAGCGTAGACAGGGGAGATACGCAGTATTTT
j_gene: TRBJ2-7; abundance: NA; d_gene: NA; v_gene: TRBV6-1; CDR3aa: CASSELTGRVYEQYF; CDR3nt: TGTGCCAGCAGTGAATTAACAGGGAGGGTGTACGAGCAGTACTTC
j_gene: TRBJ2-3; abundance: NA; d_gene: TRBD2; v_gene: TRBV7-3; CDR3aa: CASSLGLAGGDTQYF; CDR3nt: TGTGCCAGCAGCTTGGGACTAGCGGGAGGGGATACGCAGTATTTT
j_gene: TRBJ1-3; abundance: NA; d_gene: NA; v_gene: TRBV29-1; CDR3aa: CSVREGAGSGNTIYF; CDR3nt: TGCAGCGTCCGGGAGGGTGCAGGTTCTGGAAACACCATATATTTT
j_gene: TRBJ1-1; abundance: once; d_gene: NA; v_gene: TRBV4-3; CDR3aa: CASSQSTANREAFF; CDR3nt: TGCGCCAGCAGCCAATCGACAGCCAACAGAGAAGCTTTCTTT
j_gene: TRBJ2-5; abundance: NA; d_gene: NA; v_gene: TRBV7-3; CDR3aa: CASSFVAPGFEETQYF; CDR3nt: TGTGCCAGCAGCTTCGTTGCCCCCGGTTTTGAGGAGACCCAGTACTTC
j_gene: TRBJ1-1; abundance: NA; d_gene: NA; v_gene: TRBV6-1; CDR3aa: CASSEVGSTEAFF; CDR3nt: TGTGCCAGCAGTGAAGTGGGGAGTACTGAAGCTTTCTTT
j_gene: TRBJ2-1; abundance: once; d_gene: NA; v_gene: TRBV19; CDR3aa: CASSASLGSEQFF; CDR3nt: TGTGCCAGTAGTGCCTCCCTAGGTAGTGAGCAGTTCTTC
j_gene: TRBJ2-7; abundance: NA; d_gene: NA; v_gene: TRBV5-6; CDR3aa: CASSLYGGPYYYEQYF; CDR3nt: TGTGCCAGCAGCTTGTACGGCGGCCCCTACTACTACGAGCAGTACTTC
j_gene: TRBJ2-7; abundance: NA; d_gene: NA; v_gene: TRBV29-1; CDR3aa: CSVEGQIYPYEQYF; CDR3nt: TGCAGCGTTGAGGGACAAATTTACCCCTACGAGCAGTACTTC
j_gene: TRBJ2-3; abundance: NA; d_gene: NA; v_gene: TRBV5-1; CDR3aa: CASSPDPGAQYF; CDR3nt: TGCGCCAGCAGCCCCGACCCGGGGGCGCAGTATTTT
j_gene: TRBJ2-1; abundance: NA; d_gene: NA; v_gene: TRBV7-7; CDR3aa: CASSPDRYNEQFF; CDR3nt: TGTGCTAGCAGCCCCGACAGGTACAATGAGCAGTTCTTC
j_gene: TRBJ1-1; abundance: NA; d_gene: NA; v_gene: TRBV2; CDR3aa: CASSRGTGEAFF; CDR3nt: TGTGCCAGCAGCAGGGGAACGGGTGAAGCTTTCTTT
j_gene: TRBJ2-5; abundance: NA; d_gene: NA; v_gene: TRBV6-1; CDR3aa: CASSTVDGETQYF; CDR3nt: TGTGCCAGTTCGACAGTGGACGGAGAGACCCAGTACTTC
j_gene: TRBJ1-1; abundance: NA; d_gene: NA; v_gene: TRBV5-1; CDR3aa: CASSGQEGTEAFF; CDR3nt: TGCGCCAGCAGTGGTCAGGAGGGCACTGAAGCTTTCTTT
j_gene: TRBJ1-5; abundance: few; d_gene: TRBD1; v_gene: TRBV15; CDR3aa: CATHPGLGQGTNQPQHF; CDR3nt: TGTGCCACCCACCCGGGCCTAGGACAGGGGACGAATCAGCCCCAGCATTTT
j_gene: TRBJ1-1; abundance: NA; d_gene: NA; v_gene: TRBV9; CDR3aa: CASSVVGSPEAFF; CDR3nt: TGTGCCAGCAGCGTAGTGGGCTCCCCTGAAGCTTTCTTT
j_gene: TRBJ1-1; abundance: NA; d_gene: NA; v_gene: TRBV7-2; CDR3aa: CASSTGINTEAFF; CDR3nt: TGTGCCAGCAGCACAGGGATTAACACTGAAGCTTTCTTT
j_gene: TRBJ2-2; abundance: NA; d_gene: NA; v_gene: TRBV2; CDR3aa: CASRMDSLNTGELFF; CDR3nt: TGTGCCAGCAGAATGGACAGCCTCAACACCGGGGAGCTGTTTTTT